The source of this T cell receptor (beta chain) is a study of blood T cell repertoires in COVID-19. Background on the study: COVID-19 samples from acute and convalescent phases originated in the United States, Italy and Spain.

This CDR3 is 14 amino acids long. Germline values: CDR1 SGHVS, CDR2 FQNEAQ. V was cut by 7 bases and J by 2 bases, with 13 bases left in between. Participants' own reports of clinical history determined their cohort assignment. Recovery among Cohort 3 donors was established by two negative PCRs, clearance, or symptom resolution. Study processing details: Amplification of reference gene primers was used by the study to estimate nucleated cell counts. Produced via immunoSEQ multiplex PCR; TCRdb's table is partial and in-frame only. V and J calls and clone size come straight from that table; D and trimming were deduced from the DNA. The data hold 140,000 to 150,000 clones, with around four fifths observed a single time.

This chain links TRBV7-8 with TRBJ2-3; possibly TRBD2 for D (5 bases). Material: PBMCs or T cells enriched from blood (not recorded which). The receptor's source is a woman in her 40s who had recovered from COVID-19. The CDR3 reads CASTVIGLTDTQYF. CDR3 nucleotides: TGTGCCAGCACCGTGATAGGACTCACAGATACGCAGTATTTT.